The clone carrying this T cell receptor beta chain has only a few counts. Its antigen is not identified. This sample is part of a study of blood T cells in healthy people across ages. Whole-study findings and limits: Age advanced and TCR beta diversity per million T cells fell, roughly linearly.

The authors ran a second PCR of about 7 to 11 cycles using a sample-barcoded 5' primer and a J-beta primer mix. Every cDNA was tagged by a template-switch adaptor with 12 random nucleotides. TCRdb processed the 5' RACE reads anew with MiXCR; each CDR3 protein has one entry. This table has some 900,000 distinct CDR3 sequences, roughly 48% appearing once. Total RNA was extracted at no less than 5 micrograms per sample. Germline CDR1 and CDR2: MGHRA and YSYEKL. V lost 0 bases and J 1 base, leaving 10 bases between the germline ends. CDR3 length: 16 residues. The receptor comes from a man aged 30 to 39 in good health. The sample taken for sequencing was blood. V is TRBV4-1 and J is TRBJ1-5, with no clear D. The CDR3 reads CASSQDRQASNQPQHF. The CDR3 nucleotides read TGCGCCAGCAGCCAAGATCGGCAGGCCAGCAATCAGCCCCAGCATTTT.